The clone carrying this TCR beta chain has at least ten counts. Antigen: not known. This entry comes from a study of lung T cells in sarcoidosis with Löfgren's syndrome. Study findings and constraints: Shared TRAV12-1 and TRBV2 CDR3 motifs were reported across several patients. The most expanded V genes in Löfgren's patients were reportedly TRAV12-1 and TRBV2. In alpha-beta pairs, TRAV12-1 favored TRBV2, and their CDR3s were homologous.

Each CDR3 protein gets one entry after TCRdb re-called the reads with MiXCR. The repertoire holds tens of thousands of distinct CDR3 sequences, roughly 20% seen once, with around 2.3% in the top ten. CDR3 length: 16 residues. The ends lost 5 bases at V and 1 base at J; junction bases unmatched: 10. Germline CDR1 and CDR2: SGHTA and FQGNSA. The sample comprised CD4+ T cells from PBMCs. The sequence was obtained from a human donor with sarcoidosis (Löfgren's syndrome or another form), or a control subject (not recorded which). V gene TRBV7-2 combines with J gene TRBJ2-5; 7 positions match TRBD2. CDR3: CASSTQTGLLQETQYF. DNA of the CDR3: TGTGCCAGCAGCACCCAGACGGGACTACTCCAAGAGACCCAGTACTTC.